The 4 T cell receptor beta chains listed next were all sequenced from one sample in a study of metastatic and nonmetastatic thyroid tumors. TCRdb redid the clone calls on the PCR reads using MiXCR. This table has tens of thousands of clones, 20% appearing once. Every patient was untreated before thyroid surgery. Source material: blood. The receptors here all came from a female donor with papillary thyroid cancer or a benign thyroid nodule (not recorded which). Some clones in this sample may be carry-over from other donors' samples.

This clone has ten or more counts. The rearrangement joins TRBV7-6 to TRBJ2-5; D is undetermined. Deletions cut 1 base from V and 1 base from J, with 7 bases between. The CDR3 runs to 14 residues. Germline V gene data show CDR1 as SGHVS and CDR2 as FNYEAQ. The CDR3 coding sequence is TGTGCCAGCAGCTTAGGGGCTAGCCAAGAGACCCAGTACTTC. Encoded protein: CASSLGASQETQYF. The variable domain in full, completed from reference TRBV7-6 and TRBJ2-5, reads GAGVSQSPRYKVTKRGQDVALRCDPISGHVSLYWYRQALGQGPEFLTYFNYEAQQDKSGLPNDRFSAERPEGSISTLTIQRTEQRDSAMYRCASSLGASQETQYFGPGTRLLVL.

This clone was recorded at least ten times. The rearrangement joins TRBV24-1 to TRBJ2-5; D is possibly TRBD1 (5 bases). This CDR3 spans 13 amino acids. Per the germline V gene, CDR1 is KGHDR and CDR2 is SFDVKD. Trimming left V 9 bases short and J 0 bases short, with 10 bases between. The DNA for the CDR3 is TGTGCCACCGCAGGGCCGTACCAAGAGACCCAGTACTTC. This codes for CATAGPYQETQYF.

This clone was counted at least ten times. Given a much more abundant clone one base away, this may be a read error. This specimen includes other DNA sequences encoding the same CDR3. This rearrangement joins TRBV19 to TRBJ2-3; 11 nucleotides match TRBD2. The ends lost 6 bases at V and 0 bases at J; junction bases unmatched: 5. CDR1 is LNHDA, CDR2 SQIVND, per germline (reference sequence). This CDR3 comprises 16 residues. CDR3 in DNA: TGTGCCAGTAGCACTAGCGGGGGCCCGAGCACAGATACGCAGTATTTT. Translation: CASSTSGGPSTDTQYF.

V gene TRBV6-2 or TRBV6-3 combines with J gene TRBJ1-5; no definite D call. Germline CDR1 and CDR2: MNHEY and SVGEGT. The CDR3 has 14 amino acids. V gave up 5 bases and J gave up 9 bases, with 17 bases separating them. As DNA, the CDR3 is TGTGCCAGCAGTCCTCGGAAGAGATCGGGGCCCCAGCATTTT. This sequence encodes CASSPRKRSGPQHF.